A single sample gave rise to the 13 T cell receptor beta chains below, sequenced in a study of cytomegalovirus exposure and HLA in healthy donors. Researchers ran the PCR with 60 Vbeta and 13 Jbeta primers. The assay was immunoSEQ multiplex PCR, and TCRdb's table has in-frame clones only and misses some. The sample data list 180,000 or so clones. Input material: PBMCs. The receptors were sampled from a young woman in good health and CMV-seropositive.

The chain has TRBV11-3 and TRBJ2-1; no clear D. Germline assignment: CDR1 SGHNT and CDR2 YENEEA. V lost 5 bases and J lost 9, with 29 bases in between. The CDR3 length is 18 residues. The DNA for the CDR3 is TGTGCCAGCAGCCCGCCCCCCCGGGTCGGTAGAAGTTCGGCTGAGCAGTTCTTC. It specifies CASSPPPRVGRSSAEQFF.

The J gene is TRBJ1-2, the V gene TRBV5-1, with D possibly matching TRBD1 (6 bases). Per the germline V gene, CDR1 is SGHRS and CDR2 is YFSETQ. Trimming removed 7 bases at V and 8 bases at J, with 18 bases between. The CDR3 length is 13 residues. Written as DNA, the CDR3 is TGCGCCAGCGTAGGACAGCTTGCGGAGGGCTACACCTTC. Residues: CASVGQLAEGYTF.

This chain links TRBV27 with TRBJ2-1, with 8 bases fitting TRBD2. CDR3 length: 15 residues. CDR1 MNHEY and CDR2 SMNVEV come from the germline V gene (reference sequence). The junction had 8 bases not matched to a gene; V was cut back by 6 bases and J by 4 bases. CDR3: CASRLYSGTYNEQFF. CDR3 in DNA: TGTGCCAGCAGACTATATAGCGGGACTTACAATGAGCAGTTCTTC.

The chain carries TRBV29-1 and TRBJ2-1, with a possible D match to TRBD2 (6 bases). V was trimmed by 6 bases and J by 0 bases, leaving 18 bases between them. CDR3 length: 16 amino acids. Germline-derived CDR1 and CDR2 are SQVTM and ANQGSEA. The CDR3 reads CSVKAGAIISYNEQFF. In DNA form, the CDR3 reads TGCAGCGTGAAAGCGGGCGCGATAATCTCCTACAATGAGCAGTTCTTC.

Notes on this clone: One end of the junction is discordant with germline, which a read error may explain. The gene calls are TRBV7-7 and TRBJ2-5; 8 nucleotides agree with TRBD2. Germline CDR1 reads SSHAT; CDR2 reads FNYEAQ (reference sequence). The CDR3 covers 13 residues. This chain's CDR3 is CASSDSGVETQYF. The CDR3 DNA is TGTGCTAGCAGCGATAGCGGGGTAGAGACCCAGTACTTC.

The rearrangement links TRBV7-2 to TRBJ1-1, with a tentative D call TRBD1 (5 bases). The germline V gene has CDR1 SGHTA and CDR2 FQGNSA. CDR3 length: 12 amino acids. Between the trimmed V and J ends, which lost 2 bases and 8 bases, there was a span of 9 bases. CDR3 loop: CASSLWGTEAFF. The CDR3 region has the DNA TGTGCCAGCAGCTTATGGGGCACCGAAGCTTTCTTT.

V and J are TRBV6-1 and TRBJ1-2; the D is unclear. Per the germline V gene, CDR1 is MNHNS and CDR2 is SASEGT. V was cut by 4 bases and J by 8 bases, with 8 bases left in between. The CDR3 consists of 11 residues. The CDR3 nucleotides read TGTGCCAGCAGTGCTAAGATCGGCTACACCTTC. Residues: CASSAKIGYTF.

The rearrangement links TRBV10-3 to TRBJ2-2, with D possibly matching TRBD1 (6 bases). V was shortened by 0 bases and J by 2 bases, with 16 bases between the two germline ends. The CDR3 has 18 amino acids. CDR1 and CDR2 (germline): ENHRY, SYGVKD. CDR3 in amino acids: CAISESSGRTVNTGELFF. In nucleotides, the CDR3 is TGTGCCATCAGTGAGTCGAGTGGCAGGACAGTAAACACCGGGGAGCTGTTTTTT.

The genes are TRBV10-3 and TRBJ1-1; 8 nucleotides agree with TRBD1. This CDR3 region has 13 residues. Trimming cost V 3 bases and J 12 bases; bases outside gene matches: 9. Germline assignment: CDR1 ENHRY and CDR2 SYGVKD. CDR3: CAISEEPQGGTFF. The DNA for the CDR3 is TGTGCCATCAGTGAAGAACCACAGGGGGGAACTTTCTTT.

CDR3 sequence: CASSRQGVETGELFF. The CDR3 DNA follows: TGTGCCAGCTCACGACAGGGGGTTGAGACCGGGGAGCTGTTTTTT. The chain joins TRBV18 to TRBJ2-2; 9 bases are shared with TRBD1. Germline loops: CDR1 KGHSH, CDR2 LQKENI. The CDR3 totals 15 residues. V lost 4 bases and J lost 5; bases outside the gene matches: 5.

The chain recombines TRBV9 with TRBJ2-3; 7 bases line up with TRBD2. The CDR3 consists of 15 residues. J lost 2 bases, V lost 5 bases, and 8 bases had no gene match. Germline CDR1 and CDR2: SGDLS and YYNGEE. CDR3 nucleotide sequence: TGTGCCAGCAGTATAAGCGGGACCTACACAGATACGCAGTATTTT. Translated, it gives CASSISGTYTDTQYF.

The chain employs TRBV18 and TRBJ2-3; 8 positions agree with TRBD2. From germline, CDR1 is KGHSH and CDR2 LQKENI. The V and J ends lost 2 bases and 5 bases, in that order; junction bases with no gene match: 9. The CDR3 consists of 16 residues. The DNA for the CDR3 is TGTGCCAGCTCACCAGAACTACGGGAGGGCCGAGATACGCAGTATTTT. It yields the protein CASSPELREGRDTQYF.

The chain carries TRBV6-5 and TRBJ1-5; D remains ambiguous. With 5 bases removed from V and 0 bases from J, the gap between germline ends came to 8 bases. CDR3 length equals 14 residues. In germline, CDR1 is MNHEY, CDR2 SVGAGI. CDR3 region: CASSLTYSNQPQHF. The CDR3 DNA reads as TGTGCCAGCAGTCTCACTTATAGCAATCAGCCCCAGCATTTT.